This T cell receptor (beta chain) was obtained from a study of T cell changes during pregnancy in multiple sclerosis. The data were produced by immunoSEQ multiplex PCR, yet TCRdb's version contains in-frame clones alone and is incomplete. The repertoire holds about 20,000 clones, with around nine tenths as singletons. The CDR3 length is 16 residues. With V trimmed by 2 bases and J by 0 bases, 4 bases remained unmatched. In germline, CDR1 is MNHEY, CDR2 SMNVEV (reference sequence). The sequencing here drew on CD8+ T cells from peripheral blood mononuclear cells, taken in the second trimester of pregnancy. This chain joins TRBV27 and TRBJ2-5, with 9 bases fitting TRBD2. The source of this sequence is a female donor in good health, enrolled as a control in a pregnancy study. The CDR3 spells CASSLRAGGYQETQYF. In nucleotides, the CDR3 is TGTGCCAGCAGTTTAAGAGCGGGAGGTTACCAAGAGACCCAGTACTTC.